A single sample gave rise to the 20 T cell receptor beta chains below, sequenced in a study of blood T cell repertoires in COVID-19. Clones were read by immunoSEQ multiplex PCR, and TCRdb kept only the in-frame ones, dropping some. The table shows about 370,000 clones, with nearly 90% occurring only once. The sequenced material came from peripheral blood. The source is a man between 18 and 35 years old with active or convalescent COVID-19.

This clone was counted once. The J gene is TRBJ2-7, the V gene TRBV5-1; weak D call: TRBD1 (6 bases). V shed 4 bases and J shed 4 bases, with 9 bases lying between them. This CDR3 is 12 amino acids long. Germline-derived CDR1 and CDR2 are SGHRS and YFSETQ. The CDR3 DNA is TGCGCCAGCAGCGTACAGGGTTACGAGCAGTACTTC. It specifies CASSVQGYEQYF. Complete variable domain (other parts from reference TRBV5-1 and TRBJ2-7): KAGVTQTPRYLIKTRGQQVTLSCSPISGHRSVSWYQQTPGQGLQFLFEYFSETQRNKGNFPGRFSGRQFSNSRSEMNVSTLELGDSALYLCASSVQGYEQYFGPGTRLTVT.

The chain couples TRBV4-3 to TRBJ2-1; 7 nucleotides agree with TRBD2. The CDR3 is 17 residues long. With V trimmed by 3 bases and J by 3 bases, 11 bases remained unmatched. CDR1 is LGHNA, CDR2 YSLEER, per germline. CDR3 region: CASSHVARDYLYNEQFF. The CDR3 bases are TGCGCCAGCAGCCATGTCGCCCGGGACTACCTCTACAATGAGCAGTTCTTC.

A few counts support this clone. The chain links TRBV6-6 to TRBJ1-2; D unresolved. This CDR3 contains 11 residues. Germline V gene data show CDR1 as MNHNY and CDR2 as SVGAGI (reference sequence). V lost 6 bases to trimming and J lost 7 bases, with 9 bases between them. CDR3 amino acids: CASRLSGGYTF. CDR3 bases: TGTGCCAGCAGATTGAGTGGTGGCTACACCTTC.

J is TRBJ1-2 and V is TRBV27; tentatively, D is TRBD1 (5 bases). This CDR3 spans 14 amino acids. Trimming removed 5 bases at V and 4 bases at J, with 14 bases between. The V gene's germline CDR1 is MNHEY and CDR2 SMNVEV (reference sequence). DNA for the CDR3: TGTGCCAGCAGTCCCCGGGGGGGACGCTATGGCTACACCTTC. It specifies CASSPRGGRYGYTF.

The chain carries TRBV5-5 and TRBJ2-2; possible D gene TRBD1, 6 bases. V was shortened by 0 bases and J by 6 bases, with 15 bases between the two germline ends. CDR1 and CDR2 (germline): SGHKS, YYEKEE (reference sequence). This CDR3 is built from 16 residues. This CDR3 reads CASSLGAGASAGELFF. The DNA of the CDR3 is TGTGCCAGCAGCTTGGGGGCAGGGGCGAGCGCCGGGGAGCTGTTTTTT. Full variable domain (outside the CDR3, taken from reference TRBV5-5 and TRBJ2-2): DAGVTQSPTHLIKTRGQQVTLRCSPISGHKSVSWYQQVLGQGPQFIFQYYEKEERGRGNFPDRFSARQFPNYSSELNVNALLLGDSALYLCASSLGAGASAGELFFGEGSRLTVL.

The rearrangement uses TRBV4-1 and TRBJ2-7; D perhaps matches TRBD1 (5 bases). The CDR3 has 15 residues. Germline V lookup: CDR1 MGHRA, CDR2 YSYEKL. V lost 1 base to trimming and J lost 0 bases, with 10 bases between them. CDR3 in amino acids: CASSQVQGSSYEQYF. The CDR3 DNA is TGCGCCAGCAGCCAAGTCCAGGGTTCCTCCTACGAGCAGTACTTC.

The V and J genes are TRBV19 and TRBJ2-5, with D perhaps matching TRBD2 (6 bases). V shed 7 bases and J shed 2 bases, with 11 bases lying between them. CDR1 LNHDA and CDR2 SQIVND come from the germline V gene (reference sequence). The CDR3 runs 13 residues. CDR3 DNA sequence: TGTGCCAGTACTGGGAGGTGGCAAGAGACCCAGTACTTC. Amino acid sequence: CASTGRWQETQYF.

The chain carries TRBV4-3 and TRBJ2-5, with 11 positions matching TRBD1. With 3 bases clipped from V and 5 bases from J, the junction kept 5 bases outside the gene matches. Germline assignment: CDR1 LGHNA and CDR2 YSLEER. This CDR3 is built from 15 residues. CDR3 nucleotides: TGCGCCAGCAGCCAGGGGGACAGGGGGAGGGAGACCCAGTACTTC. Protein: CASSQGDRGRETQYF.

The chain employs TRBV6-5 and TRBJ1-5; possibly TRBD1 for D (6 bases). Germline loops: CDR1 MNHEY, CDR2 SVGAGI. The CDR3 contains 15 residues. Trimming removed 0 bases at V and 7 bases at J, with 13 bases between. The CDR3 sequence: CASSYSKQGWQPQHF. The CDR3 nucleotides read TGTGCCAGCAGTTACTCCAAACAGGGTTGGCAGCCCCAGCATTTT.

The chain recombines TRBV5-1 with TRBJ2-3; D unclear. V lost 2 bases and J lost 0, with 7 bases in between. The V gene's germline CDR1 is SGHRS and CDR2 YFSETQ. The CDR3 runs to 14 residues. CDR3 loop: CASSFTSSTDTQYF. For the CDR3, the DNA is TGCGCCAGCAGCTTTACATCTAGCACAGATACGCAGTATTTT.

The J gene is TRBJ1-5, the V gene TRBV19; TRBD1 matches 8 bases. This CDR3 contains 18 residues. The V and J ends lost 1 base and 0 bases, in that order; junction bases with no gene match: 8. The germline V gene has CDR1 LNHDA and CDR2 SQIVND (reference sequence). The CDR3 is CASSIAGGDYNSNQPQHF. Here the CDR3 DNA reads TGTGCCAGTAGTATAGCAGGGGGCGATTACAATAGCAATCAGCCCCAGCATTTT.

The V and J genes are TRBV29-1 and TRBJ2-5; 9 nucleotides line up with TRBD1. V lost 6 bases and J lost 4; bases outside the gene matches: 6. The CDR3 is 13 residues long. Germline CDR1 reads SQVTM; CDR2 reads ANQGSEA. The CDR3 loop reads CSVDRGLRETQYF. CDR3 nucleotides: TGCAGCGTGGACAGGGGACTTCGAGAGACCCAGTACTTC.

This chain joins TRBV18 and TRBJ2-2, with D unresolved. CDR1 KGHSH and CDR2 LQKENI come from the germline V gene. The CDR3 runs 12 residues. V was trimmed by 3 bases and J by 6 bases, leaving 5 bases between them. The CDR3 protein is CASSPLAGELFF. The CDR3 coding sequence is TGTGCCAGCTCACCGTTAGCCGGGGAGCTGTTTTTT.

The rearrangement links TRBV6-2 or TRBV6-3 to TRBJ2-1; 8 nucleotides agree with TRBD2. CDR1 and CDR2 (germline): MNHEY, SVGEGT. V lost 4 bases to trimming and J lost 4 bases; unmatched junction nucleotides: 6. The CDR3 is made up of 15 amino acids. The CDR3 DNA reads as TGTGCCAGCAGTTCACTAGCGGAGCAGTACAATGAGCAGTTCTTC. It yields the protein CASSSLAEQYNEQFF.

The chain recombines TRBV15 with TRBJ1-3; no reliable D call. V gave up 5 bases and J gave up 4 bases, with 6 bases separating them. CDR1 and CDR2 from the germline V gene are LNHNV and YYDKDF (reference sequence). This CDR3 comprises 12 residues. The chain's CDR3 is CATSSSGNTIYF. The CDR3 DNA reads TGTGCCACCAGCTCCTCGGGAAACACCATATATTTT.

The chain is built from TRBV27 and TRBJ2-7, with TRBD2 matching over 15 bases. The CDR3 sequence is 16 residues long. Germline V lookup: CDR1 MNHEY, CDR2 SMNVEV (reference sequence). The V gene end was trimmed by 2 bases and the J gene end by 3 bases; junction bases not matched to a gene: 2. This chain's CDR3 is CASSLRTSGRDYEQYF. The CDR3, as DNA: TGTGCCAGCAGTTTACGGACTAGCGGGAGGGACTACGAGCAGTACTTC.

V usage is TRBV6-6 and J usage is TRBJ2-1; 9 bases agree with TRBD2. The ends lost 6 bases at V and 10 bases at J; junction bases unmatched: 16. The CDR3 is 16 residues long. Looked up from germline, CDR1 is MNHNY and CDR2 is SVGAGI (reference sequence). CDR3 in amino acids: CASRPAAGGPHREQFF. The CDR3 region has the DNA TGTGCCAGCAGACCCGCAGCGGGGGGCCCCCATCGGGAGCAGTTCTTC.

CDR3 region: CASSKNEKLFF. CDR3 DNA: TGTGCCAGTTCTAAGAATGAAAAACTGTTTTTT. The genes are TRBV19 and TRBJ1-4; D remains ambiguous. The CDR3 runs 11 residues. Trimming cost V 8 bases and J 5 bases, with 6 bases left between them. Germline-derived CDR1 and CDR2 are LNHDA and SQIVND (reference sequence).

V gene TRBV7-2 combines with J gene TRBJ1-5; D unclear. The germline CDR1 and CDR2 sequences are SGHTA and FQGNSA. The CDR3 is 14 residues long. V shed 1 base and J shed 3 bases, with 7 bases lying between them. The CDR3 DNA reads TGTGCCAGCAGCTTAGAGAGGTTCAATCAGCCCCAGCATTTT. Protein: CASSLERFNQPQHF.

The rearrangement uses TRBV6-4 and TRBJ2-6, with 7 nucleotides matching TRBD1. Germline V gives CDR1 MRHNA, CDR2 SNTAGT. V gave up 4 bases and J gave up 0 bases; unmatched junction bases: 9. CDR3 length equals 18 residues. The DNA for the CDR3 is TGTGCCAGCAGTGGGACGACAGGGACCGGCTCTGGGGCCAACGTCCTGACTTTC. Its protein product is CASSGTTGTGSGANVLTF.